Below are 11 T cell receptor beta chains sequenced from a single sample in a study of CD8 T cells in ankylosing spondylitis. Their antigens remain unidentified. TCRdb itself ran the 5' RACE reads through MiXCR, one entry per CDR3 protein. This repertoire shows 700,000 to 1,000,000 distinct CDR3 sequences, 12% found once; its top ten account for 0.51%. Study-level points and caveats: About 8 highly homologous variants formed a TCR beta motif that appeared characteristic of ankylosing spondylitis blood.

The sequenced sample was blood, either unsorted or a sorted T cell fraction (not recorded which). The receptors shown here come from a male donor with ankylosing spondylitis.

CDR3 in DNA: TGCAGTGCTAGAGAAGCGGCCGGGGGAGAGACCCAGTACTTC. Its protein is CSAREAAGGETQYF. V gene TRBV20-1 combines with J gene TRBJ2-5; D is perhaps TRBD2 (6 bases). Trimming took 0 bases from V and 4 from J, leaving 12 bases between them. CDR3 length: 14 amino acids. The germline gives CDR1 DFQATT, CDR2 SNEGSKA (reference sequence).

This clonotype has at least ten counts. J is TRBJ2-3 and V is TRBV5-1, with 9 positions matching TRBD2. The CDR3 extends over 15 amino acids. The germline CDR1 and CDR2 sequences are SGHRS and YFSETQ. V lost 3 bases and J lost 2; bases outside the gene matches: 4. The CDR3 region has the DNA TGCGCCAGCAGCTCTAGCGGGGCCCTCACAGATACGCAGTATTTT. Translation gives CASSSSGALTDTQYF. Full variable domain (outside the CDR3, taken from reference TRBV5-1 and TRBJ2-3): KAGVTQTPRYLIKTRGQQVTLSCSPISGHRSVSWYQQTPGQGLQFLFEYFSETQRNKGNFPGRFSGRQFSNSRSEMNVSTLELGDSALYLCASSSSGALTDTQYFGPGTRLTVL.

Only a few counts were recorded for this clonotype. This rearrangement joins TRBV15 to TRBJ2-1, with D maybe TRBD2 (6 bases). This CDR3 is 14 amino acids long. The germline V gene has CDR1 LNHNV and CDR2 YYDKDF (reference sequence). Trimming took off 3 bases at V and 7 bases at J, with 13 bases between the two ends. For the CDR3, the DNA is TGTGCCACCAGCAGGGGACTGGGAAGTAATGAGCAGTTCTTC. Translation gives CATSRGLGSNEQFF.

This chain connects TRBV6-1 to TRBJ2-7; D is possibly TRBD2 (5 bases). This CDR3 spans 15 amino acids. The V gene lost 3 bases and the J gene lost 4 bases, with 16 bases spanning the gap. Germline loops: CDR1 MNHNS, CDR2 SASEGT. CDR3 amino acids: CASSEFGISFYEQYF. The CDR3 bases are TGTGCCAGCAGTGAGTTCGGGATTTCATTTTACGAGCAGTACTTC.

V usage is TRBV20-1 and J usage is TRBJ2-3, with a weak D call TRBD2 (5 bases). Trimming stripped 0 bases from V and 5 bases from J, with 12 bases between. CDR3 length: 14 residues. Germline V lookup: CDR1 DFQATT, CDR2 SNEGSKA (reference sequence). The CDR3 DNA is TGCAGTGCTAGAGAAGGGCTAGCAGTAGATACGCAGTATTTT. It is translated as CSAREGLAVDTQYF.

V usage is TRBV5-1 and J usage is TRBJ1-6; D gene unclear. The CDR3 is 13 residues long. Trimming stripped 3 bases from V and 10 bases from J, with 11 bases between. CDR1 is SGHRS and CDR2 is YFSETQ in the germline V gene. The CDR3 is CASSSTDGSPLHF. As DNA, the CDR3 is TGCGCCAGCAGCTCCACAGACGGATCACCCCTCCACTTT. Filled out from reference TRBV5-1 and TRBJ1-6, the complete variable domain reads KAGVTQTPRYLIKTRGQQVTLSCSPISGHRSVSWYQQTPGQGLQFLFEYFSETQRNKGNFPGRFSGRQFSNSRSEMNVSTLELGDSALYLCASSSTDGSPLHFGNGTRLTVT.

The chain joins TRBV20-1 to TRBJ2-4, with D maybe TRBD2 (6 bases). The germline gives CDR1 DFQATT, CDR2 SNEGSKA (reference sequence). This CDR3 has 14 residues. V was clipped by 2 bases and J by 8 bases, with 16 bases between them. The CDR3 DNA follows: TGCAGTGCTAGACCCGGGAGCTTTGGGGACATTCAGTACTTC. Protein: CSARPGSFGDIQYF.

This chain uses TRBV5-1 with TRBJ1-1; D might be TRBD1 (5 bases). In germline, CDR1 is SGHRS, CDR2 YFSETQ. This CDR3 has 14 residues. V was trimmed by 1 base and J by 5 bases, leaving 12 bases between them. In DNA, the CDR3 is TGCGCCAGCAGCTTGTTGCAGGGCGGGACTGAAGCTTTCTTT. The encoded protein is CASSLLQGGTEAFF. Filled out from reference TRBV5-1 and TRBJ1-1, the complete variable domain reads KAGVTQTPRYLIKTRGQQVTLSCSPISGHRSVSWYQQTPGQGLQFLFEYFSETQRNKGNFPGRFSGRQFSNSRSEMNVSTLELGDSALYLCASSLLQGGTEAFFGQGTRLTVV.

The chain carries TRBV6-1 and TRBJ2-7; the match to TRBD2 covers 8 bases. The CDR3 is made up of 16 amino acids. Germline V gives CDR1 MNHNS, CDR2 SASEGT. V lost 0 bases and J lost 3; bases outside the gene matches: 7. The CDR3, as DNA: TGTGCCAGCAGTGAAGCGCTAGGACTAGCCGGCTACGAGCAGTACTTC. Translation: CASSEALGLAGYEQYF.

Written as DNA, the CDR3 is TGCAGTGCTCAACAGGACCTGAGGGGGACCCAGTACTTC. Amino acid sequence: CSAQQDLRGTQYF. The V gene is TRBV20-1, the J gene TRBJ2-5; D possibly uses TRBD1 or TRBD2 (5 bases each). Germline CDR1 and CDR2: DFQATT and SNEGSKA (reference sequence). Trimming left V 5 bases short and J 7 bases short, with 17 bases between. The CDR3 covers 13 residues.

J is TRBJ2-3 and V is TRBV2; 8 bases are shared with TRBD1. Germline V gene lookup returns CDR1 SNHLY and CDR2 FYNNEI. The CDR3 is made up of 16 amino acids. After removal of 7 bases from V and 2 bases from J, the junction contained 11 bases not matched to a gene. CDR3 sequence: CASTIPQGAATDTQYF. CDR3 DNA sequence: TGTGCCAGCACCATCCCGCAGGGGGCCGCCACAGATACGCAGTATTTT. Full variable domain (remainder filled in from reference TRBV2 and TRBJ2-3): EPEVTQTPSHQVTQMGQEVILRCVPISNHLYFYWYRQILGQKVEFLVSFYNNEISEKSEIFDDQFSVERPDGSNFTLKIRSTKLEDSAMYFCASTIPQGAATDTQYFGPGTRLTVL.